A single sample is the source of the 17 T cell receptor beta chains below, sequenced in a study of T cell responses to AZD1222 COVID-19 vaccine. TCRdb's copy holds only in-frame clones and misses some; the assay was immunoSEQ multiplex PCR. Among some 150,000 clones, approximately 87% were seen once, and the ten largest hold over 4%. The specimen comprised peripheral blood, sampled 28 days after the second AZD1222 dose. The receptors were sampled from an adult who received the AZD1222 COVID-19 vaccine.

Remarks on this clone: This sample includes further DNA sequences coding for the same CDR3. The CDR3 sequence is CASSQRGNTIYF. CDR3 in DNA: TGTGCCAGCAGCCAGAGGGGAAACACCATATATTTT. This rearrangement joins TRBV3-1 (or the pseudogene TRBV3-2) to TRBJ1-3; D not resolved. This CDR3 has 12 amino acids. V lost 3 bases and J lost 4, with 4 bases in between. Germline loops: CDR1 LGHDT, CDR2 YNNKEL (reference sequence).

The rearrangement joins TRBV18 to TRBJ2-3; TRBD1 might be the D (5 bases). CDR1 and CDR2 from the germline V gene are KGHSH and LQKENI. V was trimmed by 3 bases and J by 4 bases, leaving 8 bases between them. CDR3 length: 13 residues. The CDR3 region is CASSPPGSDTQYF. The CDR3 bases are TGTGCCAGCTCACCCCCAGGGTCAGATACGCAGTATTTT.

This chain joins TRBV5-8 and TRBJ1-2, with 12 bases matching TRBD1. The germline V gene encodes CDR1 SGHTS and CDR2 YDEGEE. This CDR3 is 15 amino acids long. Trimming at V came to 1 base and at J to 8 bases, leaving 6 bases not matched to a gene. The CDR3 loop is CASSLRDRGRKGYTF. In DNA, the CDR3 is TGTGCCAGCAGCTTGAGGGACAGGGGGCGTAAAGGCTACACCTTC.

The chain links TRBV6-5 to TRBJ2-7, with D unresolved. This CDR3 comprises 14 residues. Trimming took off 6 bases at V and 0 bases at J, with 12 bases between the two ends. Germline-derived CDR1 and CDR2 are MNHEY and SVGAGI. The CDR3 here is CASSRTDGSYEQYF. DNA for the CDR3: TGTGCCAGCAGCCGCACAGACGGCTCCTACGAGCAGTACTTC.

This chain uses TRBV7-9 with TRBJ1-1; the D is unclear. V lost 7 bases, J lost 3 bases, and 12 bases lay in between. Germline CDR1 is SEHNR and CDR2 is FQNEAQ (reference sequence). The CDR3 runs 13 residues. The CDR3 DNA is TGTGCCAGCATGCATGAACCGGACACTGAAGCTTTCTTT. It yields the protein CASMHEPDTEAFF. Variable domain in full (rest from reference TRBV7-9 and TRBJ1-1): DTGVSQNPRHKITKRGQNVTFRCDPISEHNRLYWYRQTLGQGPEFLTYFQNEAQLEKSRLLSDRFSAERPKGSFSTLEIQRTEQGDSAMYLCASMHEPDTEAFFGQGTRLTVV.

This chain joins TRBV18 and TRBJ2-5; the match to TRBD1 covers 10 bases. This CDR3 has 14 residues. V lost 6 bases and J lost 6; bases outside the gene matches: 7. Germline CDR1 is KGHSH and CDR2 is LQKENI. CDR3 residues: CASSAGTGVKTQYF. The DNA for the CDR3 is TGTGCCAGCTCCGCCGGGACAGGGGTAAAGACCCAGTACTTC.

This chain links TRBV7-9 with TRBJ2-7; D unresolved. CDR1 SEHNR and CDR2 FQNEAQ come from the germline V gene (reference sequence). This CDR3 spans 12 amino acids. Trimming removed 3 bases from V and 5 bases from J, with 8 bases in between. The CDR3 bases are TGTGCCAGCAGCTTGACTGGCGACGAGCAGTACTTC. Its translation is CASSLTGDEQYF.

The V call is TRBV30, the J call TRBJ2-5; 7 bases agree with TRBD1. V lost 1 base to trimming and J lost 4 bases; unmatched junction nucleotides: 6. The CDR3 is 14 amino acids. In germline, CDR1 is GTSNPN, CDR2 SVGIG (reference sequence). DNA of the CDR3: TGTGCCTGGAGTGCCACAGGGGTGGGAGAGACCCAGTACTTC. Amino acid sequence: CAWSATGVGETQYF.

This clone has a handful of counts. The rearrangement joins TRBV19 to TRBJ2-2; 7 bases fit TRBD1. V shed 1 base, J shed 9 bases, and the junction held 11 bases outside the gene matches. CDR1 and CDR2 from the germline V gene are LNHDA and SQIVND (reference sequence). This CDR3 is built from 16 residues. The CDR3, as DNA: TGTGCCAGTAGTATAGTCCGGACAGGACCCCCGTGGGAGCTGTTTTTT. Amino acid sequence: CASSIVRTGPPWELFF.

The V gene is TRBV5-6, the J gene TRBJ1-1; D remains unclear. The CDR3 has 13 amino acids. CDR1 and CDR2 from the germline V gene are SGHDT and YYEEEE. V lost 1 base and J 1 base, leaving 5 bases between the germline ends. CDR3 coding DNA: TGTGCCAGCAGCTTGCGGTGGAACACTGAAGCTTTCTTT. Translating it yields CASSLRWNTEAFF.

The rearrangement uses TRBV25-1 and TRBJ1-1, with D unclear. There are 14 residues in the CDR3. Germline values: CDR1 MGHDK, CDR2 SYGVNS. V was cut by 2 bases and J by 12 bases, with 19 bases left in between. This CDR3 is CASSEQILLGDTFF. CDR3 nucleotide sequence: TGTGCCAGCAGTGAACAAATCCTGCTGGGAGATACTTTCTTT.

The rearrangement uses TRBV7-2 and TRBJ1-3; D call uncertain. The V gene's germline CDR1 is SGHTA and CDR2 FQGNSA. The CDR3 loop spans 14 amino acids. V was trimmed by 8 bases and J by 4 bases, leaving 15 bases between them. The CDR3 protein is CASSAHSGGNTIYF. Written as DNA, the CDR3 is TGTGCCAGCTCCGCCCATTCGGGGGGAAACACCATATATTTT.

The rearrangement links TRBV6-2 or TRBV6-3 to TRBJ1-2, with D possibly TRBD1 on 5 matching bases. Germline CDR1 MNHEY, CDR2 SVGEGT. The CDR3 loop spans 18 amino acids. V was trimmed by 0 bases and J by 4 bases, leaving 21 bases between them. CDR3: CASSYSGTLHDRFYGYTF. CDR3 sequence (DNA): TGTGCCAGCAGTTACTCCGGGACCCTGCATGATAGATTCTATGGCTACACCTTC.

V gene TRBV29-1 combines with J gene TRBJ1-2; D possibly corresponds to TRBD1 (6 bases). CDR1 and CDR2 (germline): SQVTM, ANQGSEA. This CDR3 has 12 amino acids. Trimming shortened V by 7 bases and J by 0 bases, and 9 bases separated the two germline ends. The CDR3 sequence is CSATGANYGYTF. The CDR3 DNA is TGCAGCGCGACAGGAGCTAACTATGGCTACACCTTC.

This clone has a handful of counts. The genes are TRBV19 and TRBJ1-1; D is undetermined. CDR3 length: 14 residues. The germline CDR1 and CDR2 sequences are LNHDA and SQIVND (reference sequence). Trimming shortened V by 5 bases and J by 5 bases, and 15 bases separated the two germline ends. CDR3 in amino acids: CASSLQAGVTEAFF. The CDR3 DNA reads TGTGCCAGTAGTCTTCAGGCGGGCGTGACTGAAGCTTTCTTT.

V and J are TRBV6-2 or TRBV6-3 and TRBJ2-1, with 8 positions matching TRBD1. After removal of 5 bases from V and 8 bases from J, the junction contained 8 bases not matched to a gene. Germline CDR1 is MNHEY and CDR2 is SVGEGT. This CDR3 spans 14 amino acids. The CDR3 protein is CASSNPRQGYEQFF. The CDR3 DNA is TGTGCCAGCAGTAACCCTAGACAGGGGTATGAGCAGTTCTTC.

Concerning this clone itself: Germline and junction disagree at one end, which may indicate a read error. CDR3: CASSLALGQEPFF. CDR3 sequence (DNA): TGTGCCAGCAGCTTGGCCCTGGGACAGGAGCCGTTCTTC. The chain joins TRBV5-6 to TRBJ2-1, with 8 nucleotides matching TRBD1. Germline V lookup: CDR1 SGHDT, CDR2 YYEEEE. There are 13 residues in the CDR3.